The clone carrying this T cell receptor beta chain was seen a few times. The data were obtained in a study of response to subunit inactivated influenza vaccine. TCRdb ran MiXCR on the RT-PCR reads and lists one entry per CDR3 protein. This sample has about 580,000 distinct CDR3 sequences, with 12% to 15% found just once. V was trimmed by 3 bases and J by 0 bases, leaving 13 bases between them. The length of the CDR3 is 16 residues. The TCR comes from a man aged 50 or older who received an inactivated influenza vaccine. The chain carries TRBV12-3 or TRBV12-4 and TRBJ2-3; D gene ambiguous. The starting material was PBMCs from blood, obtained roughly 12 days after vaccination. The DNA of the CDR3 is TGTGCCAGCAGTTTCAGTAGCCGTCCTAGCACAGATACGCAGTATTTT. It encodes CASSFSSRPSTDTQYF.